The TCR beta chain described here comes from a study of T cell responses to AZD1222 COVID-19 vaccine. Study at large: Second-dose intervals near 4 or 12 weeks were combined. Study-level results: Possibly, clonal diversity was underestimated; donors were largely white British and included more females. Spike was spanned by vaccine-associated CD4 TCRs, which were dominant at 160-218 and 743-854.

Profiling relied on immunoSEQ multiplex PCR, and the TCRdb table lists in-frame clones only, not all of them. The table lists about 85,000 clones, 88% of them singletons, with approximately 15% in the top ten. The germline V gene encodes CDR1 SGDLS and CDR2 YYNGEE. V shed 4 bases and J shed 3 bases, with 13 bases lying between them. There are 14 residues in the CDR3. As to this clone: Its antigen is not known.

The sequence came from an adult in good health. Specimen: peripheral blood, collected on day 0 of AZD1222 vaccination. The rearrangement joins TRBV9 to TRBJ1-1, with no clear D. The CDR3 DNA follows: TGTGCCAGCAGCCCCCAGGTTTGGGACACTGAAGCTTTCTTT. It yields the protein CASSPQVWDTEAFF.